This T cell receptor beta chain was identified in a study of shared clonotypes between healthy human individuals. The germline V gene encodes CDR1 SGHVS and CDR2 FNYEAQ. V lost 2 bases and J lost 0, with 17 bases in between. The CDR3 totals 18 residues. Generated by immunoSEQ multiplex PCR, the TCRdb table keeps only in-frame clones and is missing some. The sample lists fewer than 650,000 clones, 70% to 80% occurring once. The sequence derives from a woman in her 40s in good health. Some clones in this sample may be carry-over from other donors' samples. The sample consisted of PBMCs. The chain combines TRBV7-6 with TRBJ2-1, with TRBD2 as a possible D gene (6 bases). As DNA, the CDR3 is TGTGCCAGCAGCTTACTGGGCGGGGACCCCAGCTCCTACAATGAGCAGTTCTTC. Its translation is CASSLLGGDPSSYNEQFF.